A selection of T cell receptor beta chains follows, all from one sample in a study of shared clonotypes between healthy human individuals. TCRdb keeps only in-frame clones here, not all; method: immunoSEQ multiplex PCR. The data contain around 560,000 clones, about 95% of them singletons. Sequences were obtained from naive CD8+ T cells sorted from blood. Every receptor here comes from a woman in her twenties or thirties in good health. CDR3s include the opening cysteine and the closing phenylalanine or tryptophan. Each record gives: CDR3 protein, CDR3 DNA, D gene, V gene, J gene, clone size. D genes are given only for firm matches. Clone size is shown for a subset of rows, as once, few, many or a class of expanded clone.

CDR3 protein: CAWSQSSYNEQFF; CDR3 DNA: TGTGCCTGGAGTCAGAGCTCCTACAATGAGCAGTTCTTC; D gene: -; V gene: TRBV30; J gene: TRBJ2-1; clone size: -
CDR3 protein: CASSSQREGIYNEQFF; CDR3 DNA: TGTGCCAGCAGTTCCCAGCGGGAGGGGATATACAATGAGCAGTTCTTC; D gene: TRBD2; V gene: TRBV28; J gene: TRBJ2-1; clone size: -
CDR3 protein: CASRAQDYSYEQYF; CDR3 DNA: TGTGCCAGCAGGGCCCAGGACTACTCCTACGAGCAGTACTTC; D gene: -; V gene: TRBV27; J gene: TRBJ2-7; clone size: -
CDR3 protein: CASSTNPRTGELFF; CDR3 DNA: TGTGCCAGCAGTACGAATCCCAGGACCGGGGAGCTGTTTTTT; D gene: -; V gene: TRBV6-1; J gene: TRBJ2-2; clone size: once
CDR3 protein: CASSDRGSGANVLTF; CDR3 DNA: TGTGCCAGCAGCGACAGGGGATCCGGGGCCAACGTCCTGACTTTC; D gene: TRBD1; V gene: TRBV2; J gene: TRBJ2-6; clone size: -
CDR3 protein: CASADRGETQYF; CDR3 DNA: TGCGCCAGCGCCGACAGGGGAGAGACCCAGTACTTC; D gene: TRBD1; V gene: TRBV4-1; J gene: TRBJ2-5; clone size: -
CDR3 protein: CASSSSETYNEQFF; CDR3 DNA: TGTGCCAGCAGCTCTTCTGAGACTTACAATGAGCAGTTCTTC; D gene: -; V gene: TRBV7-9; J gene: TRBJ2-1; clone size: -
CDR3 protein: CASSQLRGGQETQYF; CDR3 DNA: TGTGCCAGCTCCCAACTGAGGGGAGGGCAAGAGACCCAGTACTTC; D gene: TRBD2; V gene: TRBV6-5; J gene: TRBJ2-5; clone size: -
CDR3 protein: CASRGGSGLSTDTQYF; CDR3 DNA: TGCGCCAGCAGGGGGGGATCCGGGCTGAGCACAGATACGCAGTATTTT; D gene: -; V gene: TRBV5-1; J gene: TRBJ2-3; clone size: -
CDR3 protein: CASSPSGTTDTQYF; CDR3 DNA: TGTGCCAGCAGCCCTAGCGGGACCACAGATACGCAGTATTTT; D gene: -; V gene: TRBV21-1; J gene: TRBJ2-3; clone size: -
CDR3 protein: CASSYDAEETQYF; CDR3 DNA: TGTGCCAGCAGTTACGATGCGGAAGAGACCCAGTACTTC; D gene: -; V gene: TRBV6-5; J gene: TRBJ2-5; clone size: -
CDR3 protein: CASSIEGTGAFF; CDR3 DNA: TGTGCCAGTAGTATCGAGGGAACGGGAGCTTTCTTT; D gene: -; V gene: TRBV19; J gene: TRBJ1-1; clone size: -
CDR3 protein: CASSLVREAKPYNEQFF; CDR3 DNA: TGTGCCAGCAGCTTAGTGCGGGAGGCGAAACCCTACAATGAGCAGTTCTTC; D gene: TRBD2; V gene: TRBV7-8; J gene: TRBJ2-1; clone size: -
CDR3 protein: CASSFEFWTPNTEAFF; CDR3 DNA: TGTGCCAGCAGCTTTGAATTTTGGACTCCGAACACTGAAGCTTTCTTT; D gene: -; V gene: TRBV5-4; J gene: TRBJ1-1; clone size: -
CDR3 protein: CASSLASGNYNEQFF; CDR3 DNA: TGTGCCAGCAGCTTAGCGTCGGGGAACTACAATGAGCAGTTCTTC; D gene: -; V gene: TRBV13; J gene: TRBJ2-1; clone size: -
CDR3 protein: CASSSVRAIYEQYF; CDR3 DNA: TGTGCCAGCAGCTCCGTCAGGGCTATCTACGAGCAGTACTTC; D gene: -; V gene: TRBV11-2; J gene: TRBJ2-7; clone size: -
CDR3 protein: CASSPTGRAEAFF; CDR3 DNA: TGTGCCAGCAGCCCAACAGGTAGGGCTGAAGCTTTCTTT; D gene: -; V gene: TRBV14; J gene: TRBJ1-1; clone size: -
CDR3 protein: CASSLVAGKSSEQYF; CDR3 DNA: TGTGCCAGCAGCTTAGTAGCTGGGAAAAGTTCCGAGCAGTACTTC; D gene: -; V gene: TRBV7-9; J gene: TRBJ2-7; clone size: -
CDR3 protein: CSVEGREYNEQFF; CDR3 DNA: TGCAGCGTTGAGGGGCGGGAGTACAATGAGCAGTTCTTC; D gene: TRBD2; V gene: TRBV29-1; J gene: TRBJ2-1; clone size: -
CDR3 protein: CATKPGHTSYEQYF; CDR3 DNA: TGTGCCACCAAACCGGGACACACCTCCTACGAGCAGTACTTC; D gene: -; V gene: TRBV27; J gene: TRBJ2-7; clone size: -
CDR3 protein: CASSFFTSGTYEQYF; CDR3 DNA: TGTGCCAGCAGCTTTTTTACTAGCGGAACCTACGAGCAGTACTTC; D gene: TRBD2; V gene: TRBV7-2; J gene: TRBJ2-7; clone size: -
CDR3 protein: CASSYSSSRAYEQYF; CDR3 DNA: TGTGCCAGCAGTTACTCGAGTAGCAGGGCGTACGAGCAGTACTTC; D gene: -; V gene: TRBV6-5; J gene: TRBJ2-7; clone size: -
CDR3 protein: CASSKGQAPGELFF; CDR3 DNA: TGTGCCAGTAGTAAGGGACAGGCCCCCGGGGAGCTGTTTTTT; D gene: TRBD1; V gene: TRBV19; J gene: TRBJ2-2; clone size: -
CDR3 protein: CAWTVTNYGYTF; CDR3 DNA: TGTGCCTGGACAGTTACTAACTATGGCTACACCTTC; D gene: -; V gene: TRBV30; J gene: TRBJ1-2; clone size: once
CDR3 protein: CASSSWGRNTEAFF; CDR3 DNA: TGTGCCAGTAGTAGTTGGGGGCGGAACACTGAAGCTTTCTTT; D gene: -; V gene: TRBV19; J gene: TRBJ1-1; clone size: -
CDR3 protein: CASSGSGGSYEQYF; CDR3 DNA: TGCGCCAGCAGTGGGTCAGGGGGAAGCTACGAGCAGTACTTC; D gene: TRBD1; V gene: TRBV10-2; J gene: TRBJ2-7; clone size: -
CDR3 protein: CASRSGQNSNQPQHF; CDR3 DNA: TGTGCCAGCAGAAGCGGACAGAATAGCAATCAGCCCCAGCATTTT; D gene: -; V gene: TRBV2; J gene: TRBJ1-5; clone size: -
CDR3 protein: CASLGRVGGYEQYF; CDR3 DNA: TGTGCCAGCCTTGGGAGGGTGGGTGGCTACGAGCAGTACTTC; D gene: TRBD2; V gene: TRBV28; J gene: TRBJ2-7; clone size: -
CDR3 protein: CATSREDYQETQYF; CDR3 DNA: TGTGCCACCAGCAGAGAGGACTACCAAGAGACCCAGTACTTC; D gene: -; V gene: TRBV15; J gene: TRBJ2-5; clone size: -
CDR3 protein: CASSEGGLAELGSYEQYF; CDR3 DNA: TGTGCCAGCAGTGAGGGGGGACTAGCGGAGCTGGGGTCCTACGAGCAGTACTTC; D gene: TRBD2; V gene: TRBV6-1; J gene: TRBJ2-7; clone size: -
CDR3 protein: CASSPSGRSTDTQYF; CDR3 DNA: TGTGCCAGCAGCCCTAGCGGGAGGTCCACAGATACGCAGTATTTT; D gene: TRBD2; V gene: TRBV11-3; J gene: TRBJ2-3; clone size: -
CDR3 protein: CASSISGRDEQYF; CDR3 DNA: TGTGCCAGCAGTATTAGCGGGAGGGACGAGCAGTACTTC; D gene: TRBD2; V gene: TRBV5-6; J gene: TRBJ2-7; clone size: -
CDR3 protein: CASMWGLAGGPRPGTGELFF; CDR3 DNA: TGTGCCAGTATGTGGGGACTAGCGGGAGGGCCTCGTCCGGGGACCGGGGAGCTGTTTTTT; D gene: TRBD2; V gene: TRBV19; J gene: TRBJ2-2; clone size: -
CDR3 protein: CASSSSTGLSYEQYF; CDR3 DNA: TGTGCCAGCAGCTCTTCGACAGGGCTCTCCTACGAGCAGTACTTC; D gene: TRBD1; V gene: TRBV7-9; J gene: TRBJ2-7; clone size: -
CDR3 protein: CASSYWIGGKSYNEQFF; CDR3 DNA: TGTGCCAGCAGCTATTGGATCGGCGGGAAATCCTACAATGAGCAGTTCTTC; D gene: -; V gene: TRBV7-8; J gene: TRBJ2-1; clone size: -
CDR3 protein: CASSLIAGYQETQYF; CDR3 DNA: TGTGCCAGCAGCTTGATAGCGGGGTACCAAGAGACCCAGTACTTC; D gene: TRBD2; V gene: TRBV7-3; J gene: TRBJ2-5; clone size: -
CDR3 protein: CASSQGTSQDYEQYF; CDR3 DNA: TGCGCCAGCAGCCAGGGGACTAGTCAAGACTACGAGCAGTACTTC; D gene: TRBD2; V gene: TRBV4-1; J gene: TRBJ2-7; clone size: -
CDR3 protein: CASSPDLTGTYNEQFF; CDR3 DNA: TGTGCCAGCAGTCCAGACCTAACGGGAACTTACAATGAGCAGTTCTTC; D gene: -; V gene: TRBV7-7; J gene: TRBJ2-1; clone size: -
CDR3 protein: CASSLIGTGPEQYF; CDR3 DNA: TGTGCCAGCAGTTTAATAGGGACAGGTCCCGAGCAGTACTTC; D gene: TRBD1; V gene: TRBV28; J gene: TRBJ2-7; clone size: once
CDR3 protein: CASSMGSESAGNTIYF; CDR3 DNA: TGTGCCAGTAGTATGGGCAGCGAGTCAGCTGGAAACACCATATATTTT; D gene: -; V gene: TRBV19; J gene: TRBJ1-3; clone size: -
CDR3 protein: CASSQAASGRAAEQYF; CDR3 DNA: TGTGCCAGCAGCCAAGCCGCTAGCGGGAGGGCCGCCGAGCAGTACTTC; D gene: TRBD2; V gene: TRBV4-2; J gene: TRBJ2-7; clone size: -
CDR3 protein: CASREGLAGSGTQYF; CDR3 DNA: TGTGCCAGCAGGGAAGGACTAGCGGGATCTGGGACCCAGTACTTC; D gene: TRBD2; V gene: TRBV7-8; J gene: TRBJ2-5; clone size: -
CDR3 protein: CASSQSQGRGGEQYF; CDR3 DNA: TGCGCCAGCAGCCAGTCCCAGGGGAGAGGGGGGGAGCAGTACTTC; D gene: -; V gene: TRBV4-1; J gene: TRBJ2-7; clone size: -
CDR3 protein: CASSVGLEQFF; CDR3 DNA: TGTGCCAGCAGCGTAGGTTTGGAGCAGTTCTTC; D gene: -; V gene: TRBV9; J gene: TRBJ2-1; clone size: -
CDR3 protein: CASSLGLAGTDTQYF; CDR3 DNA: TGTGCCAGCAGCTTGGGACTAGCGGGCACAGATACGCAGTATTTT; D gene: TRBD2; V gene: TRBV5-6; J gene: TRBJ2-3; clone size: -
CDR3 protein: CASSQDMGAYEQYF; CDR3 DNA: TGTGCCAGCAGCCAAGACATGGGGGCCTACGAGCAGTACTTC; D gene: -; V gene: TRBV4-2; J gene: TRBJ2-7; clone size: -
CDR3 protein: CASSPTGNEQYF; CDR3 DNA: TGTGCCAGCAGCCCCACCGGGAACGAGCAGTACTTC; D gene: -; V gene: TRBV5-5; J gene: TRBJ2-7; clone size: -
CDR3 protein: CASSPWNTLSYEQYF; CDR3 DNA: TGTGCCAGCAGTCCGTGGAATACGCTCTCCTACGAGCAGTACTTC; D gene: -; V gene: TRBV27; J gene: TRBJ2-7; clone size: -